Given below is one T cell receptor beta chain in context. The antigen remains unidentified. The sample originates from a study of cytomegalovirus exposure and HLA in healthy donors. Study results and caveats: In the 120 validation repertoires, just under 95% of cluster scores exceeded 0, per a later analysis. Both high specificity and high sensitivity reportedly marked the classifier's diagnosis of cytomegalovirus status.

Sequenced by immunoSEQ multiplex PCR; TCRdb stores in-frame clones only, minus some. The table has approximately 110,000 clones, roughly 90% seen once. The germline V gene encodes CDR1 MNHEY and CDR2 SMNVEV (reference sequence). This CDR3 has 18 residues. Trimming left V 5 bases short and J 0 bases short, with 20 bases between. It was the roughly 110-subject validation cohort, separate from the approximately 670-subject first cohort, to which the donors belonged. Source material: PBMCs. V usage is TRBV27 and J usage is TRBJ1-3, with D possibly being TRBD1 (6 bases). The sequence derives from a woman aged 18 to 35 in good health and CMV-seronegative. CDR3 DNA: TGTGCCAGCAGTCCACTATCCCCAACAGGGACCTCTGGAAACACCATATATTTT. It codes for CASSPLSPTGTSGNTIYF.